The 8 T cell receptor beta chains reported below all come from one sample, sequenced in a study of T cell responses to AZD1222 COVID-19 vaccine. This table comes from immunoSEQ multiplex PCR, and its TCRdb copy is limited to in-frame clones, with some not included. The table records around 84,000 clones, about 91% of them present only once. This specimen consisted of peripheral blood, obtained on day 0 of MenACWY control vaccination. These receptors originate from an adult in good health.

Worth noting for this clone: The sample carries other DNA sequences with the same CDR3. This chain joins TRBV24-1 and TRBJ2-7; 11 positions match TRBD1. The CDR3 is made up of 15 amino acids. Germline V lookup: CDR1 KGHDR, CDR2 SFDVKD. With V trimmed by 2 bases and J by 3 bases, 2 bases remained unmatched. The CDR3 coding sequence is TGTGCCACCAGTGATTCCGGGACAGGGGGCTACGAGCAGTACTTC. Its protein product is CATSDSGTGGYEQYF.

The chain recombines TRBV9 with TRBJ2-7, with 7 bases identical to TRBD1. The CDR3 extends over 16 amino acids. Per germline, CDR1 SGDLS and CDR2 YYNGEE. J was trimmed by 2 bases and V by 4 bases; bases with no gene match: 12. CDR3 in DNA: TGTGCCAGCAGCCCCGAAGGGGGCGCGTTGACCTACGAGCAGTACTTC. Translation gives CASSPEGGALTYEQYF.

The V gene is TRBV6-2 or TRBV6-3, the J gene TRBJ2-2; TRBD2 is a possible D gene (6 bases). V lost 3 bases, J lost 1 base, and 12 bases lay in between. The CDR3 runs 16 residues. Germline V gene data show CDR1 as MNHEY and CDR2 as SVGEGT. CDR3 loop: CASSYFSGENTGELFF. CDR3 sequence (DNA): TGTGCCAGCAGTTATTTTAGCGGAGAGAACACCGGGGAGCTGTTTTTT.

The V gene is TRBV6-5, the J gene TRBJ1-5; D remains ambiguous. The CDR3 spans 15 residues. Trimming stripped 6 bases from V and 0 bases from J, with 12 bases between. Germline lookup yields CDR1 MNHEY and CDR2 SVGAGI. CDR3 bases: TGTGCCAGCAGGGTAGGAGTGAATAGCAATCAGCCCCAGCATTTT. Its protein is CASRVGVNSNQPQHF.

The chain couples TRBV11-2 to TRBJ1-1, with TRBD1 identical over 7 bases. The ends lost 4 bases at V and 11 bases at J; junction bases unmatched: 7. CDR1 SGHAT and CDR2 FQNNGV come from the germline V gene. CDR3 size: 12 residues. As DNA, the CDR3 is TGTGCCAGCAGCTCCCAGGGGGTCAGGGCTTTCTTT. Translation gives CASSSQGVRAFF. The variable domain in full, completed from reference TRBV11-2 and TRBJ1-1, reads EAGVAQSPRYKIIEKRQSVAFWCNPISGHATLYWYQQILGQGPKLLIQFQNNGVVDDSQLPKDRFSAERLKGVDSTLKIQPAKLEDSAVYLCASSSQGVRAFFGQGTRLTVV.

The V and J genes are TRBV7-9 and TRBJ1-1; D possibly corresponds to TRBD1 (6 bases). This CDR3 has 16 residues. Germline-derived CDR1 and CDR2 are SEHNR and FQNEAQ (reference sequence). The V end was cut by 1 base, the J end by 3 bases, with 15 bases between. CDR3 DNA sequence: TGTGCCAGCAGCTTAGGTCCCGGGGGCTGGGACACTGAAGCTTTCTTT. Translating it yields CASSLGPGGWDTEAFF. Using reference TRBV7-9 and TRBJ1-1 for the parts outside the CDR3, the full variable domain is DTGVSQNPRHKITKRGQNVTFRCDPISEHNRLYWYRQTLGQGPEFLTYFQNEAQLEKSRLLSDRFSAERPKGSFSTLEIQRTEQGDSAMYLCASSLGPGGWDTEAFFGQGTRLTVV.

This chain uses TRBV28 with TRBJ1-5; TRBD1 agrees at 9 bases. Trimming cost V 6 bases and J 5 bases; bases outside gene matches: 5. Germline CDR1 MDHEN, CDR2 SYDVKM. The CDR3 loop spans 14 amino acids. For the CDR3, the DNA is TGTGCCAGCAGGCTACAGGGGGCTGATCAGCCCCAGCATTTT. It codes for CASRLQGADQPQHF.

The chain joins TRBV13 to TRBJ2-7; D gene uncertain. CDR1 is PRHDT, CDR2 FYEKMQ, per germline (reference sequence). The length of the CDR3 is 14 residues. Trimming pared 6 bases from V and 0 bases from J, leaving 12 bases between. In DNA form, the CDR3 reads TGTGCCAGCAGTCCAACGGGCAGCTCCTACGAGCAGTACTTC. It yields the protein CASSPTGSSYEQYF.